This T cell receptor beta chain comes out of a study of T cell changes during pregnancy in multiple sclerosis. Here immunoSEQ multiplex PCR was the method, and the copy in TCRdb shows in-frame clones only, minus some. The sample lists about 38,000 clones, 75% to 95% seen once, with about 12% in the top ten. The CDR3 is made up of 14 amino acids. Trimming shortened V by 1 base and J by 6 bases, and 12 bases separated the two germline ends. The germline V gene has CDR1 SEHNR and CDR2 FQNEAQ (reference sequence). Sample: CD8+ T cells from peripheral blood mononuclear cells, taken after pregnancy. The chain is built from TRBV7-9 and TRBJ1-2; D unresolved. The receptor comes from a female donor with multiple sclerosis, enrolled in a pregnancy study. The CDR3 DNA reads as TGTGCCAGCAGCTTAGGCTGGGGAGTACATGGCTACACCTTC. The encoded protein is CASSLGWGVHGYTF.